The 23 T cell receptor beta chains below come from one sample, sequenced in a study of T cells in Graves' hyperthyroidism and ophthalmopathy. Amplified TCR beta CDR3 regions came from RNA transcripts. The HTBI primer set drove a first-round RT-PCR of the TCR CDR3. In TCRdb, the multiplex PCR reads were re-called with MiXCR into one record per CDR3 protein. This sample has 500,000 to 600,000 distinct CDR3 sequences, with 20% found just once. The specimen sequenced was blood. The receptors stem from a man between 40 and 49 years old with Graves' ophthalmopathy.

The CDR3 region is CASSIPSSVLEQYF. DNA for the CDR3: TGTGCCAGCAGTATCCCGTCTTCAGTTTTGGAGCAGTACTTC. This chain links TRBV6-1 with TRBJ2-7; unclear D gene. This CDR3 is built from 14 residues. Germline values: CDR1 MNHNS, CDR2 SASEGT. V lost 5 bases and J lost 7, with 18 bases in between.

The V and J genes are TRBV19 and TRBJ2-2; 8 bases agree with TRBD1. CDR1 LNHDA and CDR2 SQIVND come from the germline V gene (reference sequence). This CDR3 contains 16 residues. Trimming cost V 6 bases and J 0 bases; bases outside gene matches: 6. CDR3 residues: CASSTGTGTNTGELFF. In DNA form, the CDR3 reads TGTGCCAGTAGCACCGGGACAGGAACGAACACCGGGGAGCTGTTTTTT.

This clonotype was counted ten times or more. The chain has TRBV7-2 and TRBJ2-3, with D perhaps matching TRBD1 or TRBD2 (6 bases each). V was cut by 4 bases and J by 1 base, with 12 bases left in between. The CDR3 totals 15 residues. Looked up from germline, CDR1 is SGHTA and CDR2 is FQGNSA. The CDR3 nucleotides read TGTGCCAGCAGCTCGCGGGACATCCGCACAGATACGCAGTATTTT. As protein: CASSSRDIRTDTQYF.

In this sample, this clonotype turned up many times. Here the CDR3 DNA reads TGTGCCAGCTCACCAGGACAGATTAATGAAAAACTGTTTTTT. Translated: CASSPGQINEKLFF. The chain carries TRBV18 and TRBJ1-4; D might be TRBD1 (6 bases). CDR1 and CDR2 (germline): KGHSH, LQKENI. There are 14 residues in the CDR3. V lost 2 bases to trimming and J lost 4 bases, with 8 bases between them.

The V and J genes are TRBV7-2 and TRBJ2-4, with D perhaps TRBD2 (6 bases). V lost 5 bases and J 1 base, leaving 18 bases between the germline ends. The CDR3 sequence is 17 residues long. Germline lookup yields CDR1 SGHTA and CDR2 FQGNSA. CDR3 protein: CASSPLASRGAKNIQYF. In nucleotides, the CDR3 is TGTGCCAGCAGCCCATTAGCGTCTCGGGGGGCCAAAAACATTCAGTACTTC.

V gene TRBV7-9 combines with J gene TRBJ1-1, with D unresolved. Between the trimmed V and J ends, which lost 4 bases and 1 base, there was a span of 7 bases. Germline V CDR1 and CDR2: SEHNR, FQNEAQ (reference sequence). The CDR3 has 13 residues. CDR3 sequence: CASSSHKNTEAFF. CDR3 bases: TGTGCCAGCAGCTCCCACAAGAACACTGAAGCTTTCTTT. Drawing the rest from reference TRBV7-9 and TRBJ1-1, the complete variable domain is DTGVSQNPRHKITKRGQNVTFRCDPISEHNRLYWYRQTLGQGPEFLTYFQNEAQLEKSRLLSDRFSAERPKGSFSTLEIQRTEQGDSAMYLCASSSHKNTEAFFGQGTRLTVV.

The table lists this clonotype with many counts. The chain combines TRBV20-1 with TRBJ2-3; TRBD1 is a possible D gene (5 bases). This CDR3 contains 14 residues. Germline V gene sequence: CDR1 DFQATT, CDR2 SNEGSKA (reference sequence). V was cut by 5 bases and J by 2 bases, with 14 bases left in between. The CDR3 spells CSALGQQTTDTQYF. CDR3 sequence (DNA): TGCAGTGCTCTGGGGCAGCAGACCACAGATACGCAGTATTTT.

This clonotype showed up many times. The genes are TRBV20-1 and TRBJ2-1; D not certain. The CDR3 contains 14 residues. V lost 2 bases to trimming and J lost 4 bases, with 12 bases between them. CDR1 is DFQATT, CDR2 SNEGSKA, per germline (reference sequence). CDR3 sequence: CSARLPALYNEQFF. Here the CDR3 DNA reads TGCAGTGCTAGACTTCCCGCCCTATACAATGAGCAGTTCTTC.

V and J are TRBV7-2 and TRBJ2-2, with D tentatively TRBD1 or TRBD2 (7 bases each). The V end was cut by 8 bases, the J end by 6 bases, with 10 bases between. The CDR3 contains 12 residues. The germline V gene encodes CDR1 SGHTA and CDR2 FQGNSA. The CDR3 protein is CASQGGAGELFF. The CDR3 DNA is TGTGCCAGCCAGGGGGGGGCCGGGGAGCTGTTTTTT.

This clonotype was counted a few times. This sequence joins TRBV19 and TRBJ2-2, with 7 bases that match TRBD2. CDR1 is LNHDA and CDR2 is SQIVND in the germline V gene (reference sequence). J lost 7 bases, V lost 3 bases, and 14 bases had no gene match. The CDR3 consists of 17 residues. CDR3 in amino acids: CASSIRREVPTDGELFF. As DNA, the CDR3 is TGTGCCAGTAGTATTAGACGGGAGGTCCCAACGGACGGGGAGCTGTTTTTT.

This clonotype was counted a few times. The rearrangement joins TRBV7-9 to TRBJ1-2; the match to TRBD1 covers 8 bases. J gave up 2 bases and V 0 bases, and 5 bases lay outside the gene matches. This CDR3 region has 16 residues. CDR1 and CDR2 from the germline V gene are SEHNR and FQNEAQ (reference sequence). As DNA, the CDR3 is TGTGCCAGCAGCTTAGCAGGACAGGGAGTAAACTATGGCTACACCTTC. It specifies CASSLAGQGVNYGYTF. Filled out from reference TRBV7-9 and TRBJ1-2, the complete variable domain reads DTGVSQNPRHKITKRGQNVTFRCDPISEHNRLYWYRQTLGQGPEFLTYFQNEAQLEKSRLLSDRFSAERPKGSFSTLEIQRTEQGDSAMYLCASSLAGQGVNYGYTFGSGTRLTVV.

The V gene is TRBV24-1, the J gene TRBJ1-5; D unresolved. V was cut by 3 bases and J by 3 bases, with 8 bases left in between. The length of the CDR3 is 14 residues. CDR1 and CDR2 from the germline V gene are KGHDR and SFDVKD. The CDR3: CATSDRPYNQPQHF. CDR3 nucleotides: TGTGCCACCAGTGATCGACCCTACAATCAGCCCCAGCATTTT.

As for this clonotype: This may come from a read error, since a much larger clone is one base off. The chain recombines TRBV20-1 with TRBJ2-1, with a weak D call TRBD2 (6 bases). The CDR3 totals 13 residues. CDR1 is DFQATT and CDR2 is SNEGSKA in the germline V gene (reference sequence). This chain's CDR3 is CSAGEGGRFEQFF. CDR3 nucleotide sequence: TGCAGTGCTGGAGAGGGAGGAAGGTTTGAGCAGTTCTTC.

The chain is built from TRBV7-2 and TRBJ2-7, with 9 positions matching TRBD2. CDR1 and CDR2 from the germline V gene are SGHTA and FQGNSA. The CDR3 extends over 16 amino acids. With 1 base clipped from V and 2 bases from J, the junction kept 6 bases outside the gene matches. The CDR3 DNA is TGTGCCAGCAGCTTAGAGGACGCGGGAGGGGCCTACGAGCAGTACTTC. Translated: CASSLEDAGGAYEQYF.

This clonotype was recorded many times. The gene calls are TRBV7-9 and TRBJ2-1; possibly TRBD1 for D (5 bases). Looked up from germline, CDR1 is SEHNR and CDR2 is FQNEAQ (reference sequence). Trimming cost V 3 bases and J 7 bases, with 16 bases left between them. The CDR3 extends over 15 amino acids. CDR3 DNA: TGTGCCAGCAGCTTGCGGCAGGGTTGGGAAAATGAGCAGTTCTTC. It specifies CASSLRQGWENEQFF.

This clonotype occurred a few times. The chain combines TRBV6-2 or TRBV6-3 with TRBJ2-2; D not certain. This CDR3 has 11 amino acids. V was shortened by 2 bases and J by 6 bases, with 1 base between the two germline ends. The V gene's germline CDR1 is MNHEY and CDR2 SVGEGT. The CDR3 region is CASSYAGELFF. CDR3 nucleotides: TGTGCCAGCAGTTACGCCGGGGAGCTGTTTTTT.

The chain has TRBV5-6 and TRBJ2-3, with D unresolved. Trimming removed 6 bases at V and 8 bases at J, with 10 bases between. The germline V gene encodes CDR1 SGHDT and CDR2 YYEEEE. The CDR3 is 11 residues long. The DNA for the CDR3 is TGTGCCAGCACCGGCGGAGTTACGCAGTATTTT. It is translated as CASTGGVTQYF.

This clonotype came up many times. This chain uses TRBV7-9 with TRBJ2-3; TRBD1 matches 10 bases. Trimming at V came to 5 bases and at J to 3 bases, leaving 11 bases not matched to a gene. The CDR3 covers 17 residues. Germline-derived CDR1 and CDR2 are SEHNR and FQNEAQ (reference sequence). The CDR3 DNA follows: TGTGCCAGCAGCCCCCCGACAGGGGGCCTACTTACAGATACGCAGTATTTT. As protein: CASSPPTGGLLTDTQYF.

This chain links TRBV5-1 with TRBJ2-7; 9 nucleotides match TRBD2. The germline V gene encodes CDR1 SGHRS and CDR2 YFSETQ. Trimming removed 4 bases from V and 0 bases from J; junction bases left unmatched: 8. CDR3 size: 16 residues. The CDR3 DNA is TGCGCCAGCAGCGTAGGACTAGCGCAAACCTCCTACGAGCAGTACTTC. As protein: CASSVGLAQTSYEQYF. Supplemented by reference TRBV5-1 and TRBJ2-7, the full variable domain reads KAGVTQTPRYLIKTRGQQVTLSCSPISGHRSVSWYQQTPGQGLQFLFEYFSETQRNKGNFPGRFSGRQFSNSRSEMNVSTLELGDSALYLCASSVGLAQTSYEQYFGPGTRLTVT.

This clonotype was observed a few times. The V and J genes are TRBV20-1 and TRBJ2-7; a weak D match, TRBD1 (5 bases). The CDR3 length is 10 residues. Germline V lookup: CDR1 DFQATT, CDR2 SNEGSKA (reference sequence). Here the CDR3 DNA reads TGCAGCATTCAGGGTGGCGAGCAGTACTTC. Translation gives CSIQGGEQYF.

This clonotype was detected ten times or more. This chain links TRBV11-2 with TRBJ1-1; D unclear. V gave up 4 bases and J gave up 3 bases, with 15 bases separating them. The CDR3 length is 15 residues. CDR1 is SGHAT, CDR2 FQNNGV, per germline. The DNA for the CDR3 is TGTGCCAGCAGCTCTCCGAACTGGTACCACACTGAAGCTTTCTTT. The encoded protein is CASSSPNWYHTEAFF.

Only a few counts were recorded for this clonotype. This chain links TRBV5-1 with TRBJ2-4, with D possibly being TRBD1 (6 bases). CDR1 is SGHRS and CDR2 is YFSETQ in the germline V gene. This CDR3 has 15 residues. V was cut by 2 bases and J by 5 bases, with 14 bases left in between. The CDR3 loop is CASSLFGGGENIQYF. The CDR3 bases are TGCGCCAGCAGCTTATTTGGTGGGGGCGAAAACATTCAGTACTTC.

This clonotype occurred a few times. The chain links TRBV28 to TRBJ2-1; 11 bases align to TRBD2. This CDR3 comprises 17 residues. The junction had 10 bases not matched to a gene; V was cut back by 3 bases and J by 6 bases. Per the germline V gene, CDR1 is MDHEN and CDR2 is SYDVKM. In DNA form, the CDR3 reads TGTGCCAGCAGTTTCCGCACCCCGGGACTAGCGGTCAATGAGCAGTTCTTC. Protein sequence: CASSFRTPGLAVNEQFF.